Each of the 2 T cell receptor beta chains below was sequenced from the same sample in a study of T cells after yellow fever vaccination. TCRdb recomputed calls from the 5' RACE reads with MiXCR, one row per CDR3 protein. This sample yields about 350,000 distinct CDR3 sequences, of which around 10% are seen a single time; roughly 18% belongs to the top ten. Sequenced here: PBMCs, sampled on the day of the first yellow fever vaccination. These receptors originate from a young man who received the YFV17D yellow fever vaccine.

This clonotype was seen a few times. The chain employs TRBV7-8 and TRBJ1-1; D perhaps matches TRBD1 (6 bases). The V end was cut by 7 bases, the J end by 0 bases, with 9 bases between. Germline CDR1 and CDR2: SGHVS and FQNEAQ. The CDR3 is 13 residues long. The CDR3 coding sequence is TGTGCCAGCATGAGGGGGGTGAACACTGAAGCTTTCTTT. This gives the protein CASMRGVNTEAFF.

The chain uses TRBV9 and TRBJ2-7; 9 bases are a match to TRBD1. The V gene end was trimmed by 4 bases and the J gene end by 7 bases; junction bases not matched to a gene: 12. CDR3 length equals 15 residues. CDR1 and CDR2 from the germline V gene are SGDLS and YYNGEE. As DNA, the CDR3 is TGTGCCAGCAGCAACCGGGACAGGGACTCTTGGGAGCAGTACGTC. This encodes CASSNRDRDSWEQYV.